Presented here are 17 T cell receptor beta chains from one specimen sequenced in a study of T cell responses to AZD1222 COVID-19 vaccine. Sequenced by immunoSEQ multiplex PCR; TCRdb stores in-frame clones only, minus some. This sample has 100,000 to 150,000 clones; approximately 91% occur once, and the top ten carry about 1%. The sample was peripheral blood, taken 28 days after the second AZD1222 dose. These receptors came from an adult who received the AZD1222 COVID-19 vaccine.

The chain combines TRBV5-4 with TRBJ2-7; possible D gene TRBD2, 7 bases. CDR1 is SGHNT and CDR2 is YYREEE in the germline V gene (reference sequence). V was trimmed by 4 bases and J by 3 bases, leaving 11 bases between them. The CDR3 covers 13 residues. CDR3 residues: CASSTRGGYEQYF. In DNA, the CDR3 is TGTGCCAGCAGCACGAGGGGGGGCTACGAGCAGTACTTC.

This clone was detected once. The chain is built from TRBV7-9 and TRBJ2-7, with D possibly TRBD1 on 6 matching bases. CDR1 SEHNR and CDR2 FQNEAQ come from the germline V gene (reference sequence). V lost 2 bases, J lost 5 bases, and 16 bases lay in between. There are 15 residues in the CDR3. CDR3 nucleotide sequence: TGTGCCAGCAGCTTATTTGTGACAGGAAACGACGAGCAGTACTTC. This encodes CASSLFVTGNDEQYF.

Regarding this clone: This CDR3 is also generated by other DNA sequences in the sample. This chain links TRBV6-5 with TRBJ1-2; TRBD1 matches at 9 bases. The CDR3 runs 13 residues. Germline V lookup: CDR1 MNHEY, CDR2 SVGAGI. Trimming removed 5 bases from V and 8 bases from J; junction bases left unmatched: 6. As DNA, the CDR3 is TGTGCCAGCAGTCGGGGACAGGGATTAGGCTACACCTTC. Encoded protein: CASSRGQGLGYTF.

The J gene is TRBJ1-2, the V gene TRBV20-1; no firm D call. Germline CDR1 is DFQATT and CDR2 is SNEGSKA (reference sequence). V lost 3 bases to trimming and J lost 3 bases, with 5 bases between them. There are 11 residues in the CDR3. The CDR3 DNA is TGCAGTGCTAGGCAGTACTATGGCTACACCTTC. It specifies CSARQYYGYTF.

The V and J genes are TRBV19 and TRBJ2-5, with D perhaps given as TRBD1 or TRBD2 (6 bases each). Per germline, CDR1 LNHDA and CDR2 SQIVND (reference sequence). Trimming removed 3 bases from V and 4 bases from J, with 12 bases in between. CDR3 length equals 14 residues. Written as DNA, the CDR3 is TGTGCCAGTAGTATCGGGGGCAATTCAGAGACCCAGTACTTC. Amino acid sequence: CASSIGGNSETQYF.

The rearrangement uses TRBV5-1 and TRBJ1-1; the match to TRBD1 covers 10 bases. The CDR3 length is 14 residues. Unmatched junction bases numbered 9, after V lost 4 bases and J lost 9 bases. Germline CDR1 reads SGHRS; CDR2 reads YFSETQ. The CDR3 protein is CASSTTRQGAKAFF. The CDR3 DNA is TGCGCCAGCAGCACCACCAGACAGGGGGCAAAAGCTTTCTTT.

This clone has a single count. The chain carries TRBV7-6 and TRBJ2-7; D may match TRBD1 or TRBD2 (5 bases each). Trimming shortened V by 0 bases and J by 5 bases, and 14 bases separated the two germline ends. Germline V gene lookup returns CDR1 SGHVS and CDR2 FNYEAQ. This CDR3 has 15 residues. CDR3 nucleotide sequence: TGTGCCAGCAGCTTAGCCCCAGGGACCTACAACGAGCAGTACTTC. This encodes CASSLAPGTYNEQYF.

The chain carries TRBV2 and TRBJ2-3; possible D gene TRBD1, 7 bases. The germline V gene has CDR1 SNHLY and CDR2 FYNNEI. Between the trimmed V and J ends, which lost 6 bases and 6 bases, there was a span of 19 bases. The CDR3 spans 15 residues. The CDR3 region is CASRSSSSGGDTQYF. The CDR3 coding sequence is TGTGCCAGCAGGTCCAGCTCCTCAGGGGGGGATACGCAGTATTTT.

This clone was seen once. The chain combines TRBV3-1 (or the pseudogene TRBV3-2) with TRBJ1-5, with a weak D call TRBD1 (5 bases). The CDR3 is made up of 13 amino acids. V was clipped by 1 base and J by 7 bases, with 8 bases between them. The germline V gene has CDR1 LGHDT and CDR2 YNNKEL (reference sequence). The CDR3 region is CASSQVPGQPQHF. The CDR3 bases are TGTGCCAGCAGCCAAGTACCAGGGCAGCCCCAGCATTTT.

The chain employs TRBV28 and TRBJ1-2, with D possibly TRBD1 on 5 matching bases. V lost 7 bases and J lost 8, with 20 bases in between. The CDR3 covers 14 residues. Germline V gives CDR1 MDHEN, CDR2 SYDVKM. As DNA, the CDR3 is TGTGCCAGCACCCTTGGGTACGGCAGGGACGGCTACACCTTC. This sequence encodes CASTLGYGRDGYTF.

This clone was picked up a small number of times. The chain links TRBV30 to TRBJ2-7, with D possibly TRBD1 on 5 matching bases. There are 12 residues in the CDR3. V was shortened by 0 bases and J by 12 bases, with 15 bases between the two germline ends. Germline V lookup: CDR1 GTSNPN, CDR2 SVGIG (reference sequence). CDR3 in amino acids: CAWSVQVGRAYF. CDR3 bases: TGTGCCTGGAGTGTACAGGTCGGCAGGGCGTACTTC.

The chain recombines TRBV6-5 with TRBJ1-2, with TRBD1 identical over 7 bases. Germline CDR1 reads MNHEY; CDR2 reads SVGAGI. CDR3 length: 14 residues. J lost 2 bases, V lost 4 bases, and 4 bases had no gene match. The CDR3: CASSLQGQNYGYTF. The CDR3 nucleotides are TGTGCCAGCAGTTTACAGGGGCAAAACTATGGCTACACCTTC.

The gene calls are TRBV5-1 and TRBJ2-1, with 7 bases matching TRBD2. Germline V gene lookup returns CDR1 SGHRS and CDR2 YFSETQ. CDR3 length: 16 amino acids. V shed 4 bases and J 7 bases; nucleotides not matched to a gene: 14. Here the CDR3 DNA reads TGCGCCAGCAGCCTCACCCGGACTAGTAACCGGAATGAGCAGTTCTTC. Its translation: CASSLTRTSNRNEQFF.

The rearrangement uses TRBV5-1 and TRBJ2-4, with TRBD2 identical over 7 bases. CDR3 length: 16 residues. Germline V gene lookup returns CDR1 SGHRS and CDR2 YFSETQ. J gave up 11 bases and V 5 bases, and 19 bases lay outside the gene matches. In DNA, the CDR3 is TGCGCCAGCAGAAATAGCGGTAGGAGCGGGATGAACGTTCAGTACTTC. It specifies CASRNSGRSGMNVQYF.

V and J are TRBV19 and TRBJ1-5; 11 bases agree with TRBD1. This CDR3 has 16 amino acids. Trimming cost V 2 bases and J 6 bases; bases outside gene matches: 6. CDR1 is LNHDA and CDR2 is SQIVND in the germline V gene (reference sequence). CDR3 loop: CASSITGTGGSQPQHF. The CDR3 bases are TGTGCCAGTAGTATAACCGGGACAGGGGGGAGTCAGCCCCAGCATTTT.

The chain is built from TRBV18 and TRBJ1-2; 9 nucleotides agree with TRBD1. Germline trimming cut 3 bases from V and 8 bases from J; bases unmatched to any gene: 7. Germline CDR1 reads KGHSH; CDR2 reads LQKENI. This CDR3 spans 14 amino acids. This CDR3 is CASSPYRGREGYTF. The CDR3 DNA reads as TGTGCCAGCTCACCTTACAGGGGGCGAGAGGGCTACACCTTC. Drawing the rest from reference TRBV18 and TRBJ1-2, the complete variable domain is NAGVMQNPRHLVRRRGQEARLRCSPMKGHSHVYWYRQLPEEGLKFMVYLQKENIIDESGMPKERFSAEFPKEGPSILRIQQVVRGDSAAYFCASSPYRGREGYTFGSGTRLTVV.

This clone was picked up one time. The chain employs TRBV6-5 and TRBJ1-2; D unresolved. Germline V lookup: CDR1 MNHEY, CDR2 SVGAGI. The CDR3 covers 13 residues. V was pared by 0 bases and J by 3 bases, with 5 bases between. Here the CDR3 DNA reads TGTGCCAGCAGTTACTCGAGGGACTATGGCTACACCTTC. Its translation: CASSYSRDYGYTF.